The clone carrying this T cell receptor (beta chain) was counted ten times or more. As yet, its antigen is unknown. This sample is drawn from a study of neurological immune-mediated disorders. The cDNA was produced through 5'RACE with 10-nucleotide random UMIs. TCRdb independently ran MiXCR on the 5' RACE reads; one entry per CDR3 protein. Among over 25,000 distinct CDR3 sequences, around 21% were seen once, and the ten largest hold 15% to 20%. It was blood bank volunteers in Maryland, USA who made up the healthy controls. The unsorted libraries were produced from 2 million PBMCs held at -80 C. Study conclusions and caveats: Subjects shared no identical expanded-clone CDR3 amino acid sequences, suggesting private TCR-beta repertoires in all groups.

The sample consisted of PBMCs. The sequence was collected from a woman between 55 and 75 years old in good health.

CDR3 coding DNA: TGCGCCAGCAGCGGGGGACAGGGGGCCTACGAGCAGTACTTC. As protein: CASSGGQGAYEQYF. V is TRBV5-1 and J is TRBJ2-7; 11 bases match TRBD1. This CDR3 has 14 residues. Germline V gene data show CDR1 as SGHRS and CDR2 as YFSETQ. Trimming took 4 bases from V and 2 from J; bases not matched to a gene: 2.